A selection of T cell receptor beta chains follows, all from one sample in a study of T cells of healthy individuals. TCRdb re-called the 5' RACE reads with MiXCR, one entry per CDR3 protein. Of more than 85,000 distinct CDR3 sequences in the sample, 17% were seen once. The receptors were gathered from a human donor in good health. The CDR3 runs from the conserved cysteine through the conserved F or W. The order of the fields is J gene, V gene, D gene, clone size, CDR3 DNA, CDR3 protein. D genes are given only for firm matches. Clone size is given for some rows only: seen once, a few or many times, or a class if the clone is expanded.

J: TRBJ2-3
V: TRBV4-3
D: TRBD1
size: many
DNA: TGCGCCAGCAGCCAAGAATGGACAGGGGAAGAAGATACGCAGTATTTT
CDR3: CASSQEWTGEEDTQYF

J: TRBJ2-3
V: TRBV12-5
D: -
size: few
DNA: TGTGCTAGTGGTTCCCTACTTCATGGAGGGGTGGATACGCAGTATTTT
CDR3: CASGSLLHGGVDTQYF

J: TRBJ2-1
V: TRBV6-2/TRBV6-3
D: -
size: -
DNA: TGTGCCAGCGGGGTTGGGCCGAAGCAGTTCTTC
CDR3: CASGVGPKQFF

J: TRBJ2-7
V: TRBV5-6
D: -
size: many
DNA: TGTGCCAGCAGCCGAGGACTCTCTCTCTACGAGCAGTACTTC
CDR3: CASSRGLSLYEQYF

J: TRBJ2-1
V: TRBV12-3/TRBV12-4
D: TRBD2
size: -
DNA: TGTGCCAGCAGCACCAGCGGGGGGGTCAATGAGCAGTTCTTC
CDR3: CASSTSGGVNEQFF

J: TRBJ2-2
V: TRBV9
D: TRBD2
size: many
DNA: TGTGCCAGCAGCGCTAGCGGGGGGATCGGGGTCACCGGGGAGCTGTTTTTT
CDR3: CASSASGGIGVTGELFF

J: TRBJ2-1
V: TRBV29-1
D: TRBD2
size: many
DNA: TGCAGCGGACTAGCGGGCACGAGCTCCTACAATGAGCAGTTCTTC
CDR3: CSGLAGTSSYNEQFF

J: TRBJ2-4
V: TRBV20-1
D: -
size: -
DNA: TGCAGTGGGTCCAGGGTTGCCAAAAACATTCAGTACTTC
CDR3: CSGSRVAKNIQYF

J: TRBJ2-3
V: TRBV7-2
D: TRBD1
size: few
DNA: TGTGCCAGCAACAGGGGGATTCAGAGCACAGATACGCAGTATTTT
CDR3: CASNRGIQSTDTQYF

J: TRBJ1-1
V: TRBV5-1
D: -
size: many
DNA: TGCGCCAGCAGCCTGGGGGGACGGACTGAAGCTTTCTTT
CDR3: CASSLGGRTEAFF

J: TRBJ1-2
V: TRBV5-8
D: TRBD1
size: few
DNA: TGTGCCAGCAGCTTGGAGGCAGGGGGCGCGAATGGCTACACCTTC
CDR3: CASSLEAGGANGYTF

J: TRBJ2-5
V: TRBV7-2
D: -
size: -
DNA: TGTGCCAGCAGCTTAGAGGGGTGGTACCAAGAGACCCAGTACTTC
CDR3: CASSLEGWYQETQYF

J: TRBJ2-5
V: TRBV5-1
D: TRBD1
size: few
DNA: TGCGCCAGCAGCTTGGTCAGGACAGGCCTGAAAGAGACCCAGTACTTC
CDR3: CASSLVRTGLKETQYF

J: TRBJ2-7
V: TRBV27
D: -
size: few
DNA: TGTGCCAGCAGTTCCCATTGGCTGGCCTACGAGCAGTACTTC
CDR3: CASSSHWLAYEQYF

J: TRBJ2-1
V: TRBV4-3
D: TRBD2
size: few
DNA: TGCGCCAGCAGCCAAGAGAGCGGGGGCTCCTACAATGAGCAGTTCTTC
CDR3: CASSQESGGSYNEQFF

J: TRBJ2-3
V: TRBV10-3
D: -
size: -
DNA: TGTGCCATCGGAACCGGGGACACAGATACGCAGTATTTT
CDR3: CAIGTGDTDTQYF

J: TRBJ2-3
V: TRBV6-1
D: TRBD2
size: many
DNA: TGTGCCAGCAGTGAAGCGCAATGGACTAGCGGTTTTACAGATACGCAGTATTTT
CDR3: CASSEAQWTSGFTDTQYF

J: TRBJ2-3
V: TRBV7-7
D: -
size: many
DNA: TGTGCCAGCAGCTTAGTCGGCGGGGATACGCAGTATTTT
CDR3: CASSLVGGDTQYF

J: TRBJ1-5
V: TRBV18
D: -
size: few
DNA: TGTGCCAGCTCACGCACGACAGCCCTTAATCAGCCCCAGCATTTT
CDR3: CASSRTTALNQPQHF

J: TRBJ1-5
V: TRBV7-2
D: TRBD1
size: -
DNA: TGTGCCAGCAGCTACCCTGGGACAGGGGATCAGCCCCAGCATTTT
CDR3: CASSYPGTGDQPQHF

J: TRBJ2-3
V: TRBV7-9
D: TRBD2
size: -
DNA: TGTGCCAGCAGCCGCCCTTCTAGCGGGAGCACAGATACGCAGTATTTT
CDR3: CASSRPSSGSTDTQYF

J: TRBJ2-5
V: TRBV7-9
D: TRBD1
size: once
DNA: TGTGCCAGCAGCGAAATTGACAGGGGAGGAGAGACCCAGTACTTC
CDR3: CASSEIDRGGETQYF

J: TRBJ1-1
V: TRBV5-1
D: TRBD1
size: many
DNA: TGCGCCAGCAGCGGAGGGACAGCCAACACTGAAGCTTTCTTT
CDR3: CASSGGTANTEAFF

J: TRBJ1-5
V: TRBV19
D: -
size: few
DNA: TGTGCCAGTACCTCGACAGGTGAGGGCAATCAGCCCCAGCATTTT
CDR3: CASTSTGEGNQPQHF

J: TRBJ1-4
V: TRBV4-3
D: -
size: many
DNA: TGCGCCAGCAGCCAAGGAACGATCGAAGAAAAACTGTTTTTT
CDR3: CASSQGTIEEKLFF

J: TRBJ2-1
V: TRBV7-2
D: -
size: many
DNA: TGTGCCAGCAGCTTCCTCAGCAGGGGAATTGAGCAGTTCTTC
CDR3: CASSFLSRGIEQFF

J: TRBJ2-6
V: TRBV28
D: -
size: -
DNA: TGTGCCAGCAGTACCAATGCCAGGGACCTCTCTGGGGCCAACGTCCTGACTTTC
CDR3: CASSTNARDLSGANVLTF

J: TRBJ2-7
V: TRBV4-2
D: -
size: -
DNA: TGTGCCAGCAGCCAAGTGGGCGGCCGGGACTACGAGCAGTACTTC
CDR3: CASSQVGGRDYEQYF

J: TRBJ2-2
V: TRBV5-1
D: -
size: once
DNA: TGCGCCAGCAGCTTCCCTGAAGAAGGGACCGGGGAGCTGTTTTTT
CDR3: CASSFPEEGTGELFF

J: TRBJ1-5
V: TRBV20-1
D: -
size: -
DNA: TGCAGTGCTCCCCGGAGACAGCTAAATCAGCCCCAGCATTTT
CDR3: CSAPRRQLNQPQHF

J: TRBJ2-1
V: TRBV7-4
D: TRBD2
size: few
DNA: TGTGCCAGCAGCGATCCCGGGACTAGCCCCAGGGATGAGCAGTTCTTC
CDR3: CASSDPGTSPRDEQFF

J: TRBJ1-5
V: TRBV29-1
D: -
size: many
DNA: TGCAGCGTTGAGGCCGGTAGCAATCAGCCCCAGCATTTT
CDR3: CSVEAGSNQPQHF

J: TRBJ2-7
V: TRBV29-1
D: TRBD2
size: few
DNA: TGCAGCGCCGCCCCGGGCCCAGCGGGAGATTCCGAGCAGTACTTC
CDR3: CSAAPGPAGDSEQYF

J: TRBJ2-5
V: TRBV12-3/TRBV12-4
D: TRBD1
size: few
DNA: TGTGCCAGCACCCGGGACAGCCCATCGGAGACCCAGTACTTC
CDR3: CASTRDSPSETQYF

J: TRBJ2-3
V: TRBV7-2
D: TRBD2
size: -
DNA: TGTGCCGGCCGGGGGGGGCAAACAGATACGCAGTATTTT
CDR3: CAGRGGQTDTQYF

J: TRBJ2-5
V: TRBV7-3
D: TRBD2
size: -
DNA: TGTGCCAGCAGCAACGACGGTCGGGGGGGTTTTAAGACCCAGTACTTC
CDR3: CASSNDGRGGFKTQYF

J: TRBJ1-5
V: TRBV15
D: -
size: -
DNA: TGTACCACCAGCAGAGATCTGGGGTCAGGGCAGCCCCAGCATTTT
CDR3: CTTSRDLGSGQPQHF

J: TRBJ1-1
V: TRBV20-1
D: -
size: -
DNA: TGCAGTGCTACAACAGACCTTAACACTGAAGCTTTCTTT
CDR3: CSATTDLNTEAFF

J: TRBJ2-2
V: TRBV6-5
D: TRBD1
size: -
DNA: TGTGCCAGCAGTTACTCAGGGGGCTTAGGGTCCAACACCGGGGAGCTGTTTTTT
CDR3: CASSYSGGLGSNTGELFF

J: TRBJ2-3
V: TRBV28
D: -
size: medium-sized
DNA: TGTGCCAGCAGACCGCGCGCAGATACGCAGTATTTT
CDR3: CASRPRADTQYF

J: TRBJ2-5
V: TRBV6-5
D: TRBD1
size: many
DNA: TGTGCCAGCAGAAAGACAGGGGGTCAAGAGACCCAGTACTTC
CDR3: CASRKTGGQETQYF

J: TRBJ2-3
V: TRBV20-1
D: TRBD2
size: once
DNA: TGCAGTGCCTCTACTTTTACTAGCGGGGTCACAGATACGCAGTATTTT
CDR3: CSASTFTSGVTDTQYF

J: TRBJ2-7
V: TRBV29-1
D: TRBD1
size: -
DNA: TGCAGCGTTGAGGGACAGTGGCCCACCTACGAGCAGTACTTC
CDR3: CSVEGQWPTYEQYF

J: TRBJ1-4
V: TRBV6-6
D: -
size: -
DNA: TGTGCCAGCAGTTACTCGGGCAGGGAGAAACTGTTTTTT
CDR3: CASSYSGREKLFF

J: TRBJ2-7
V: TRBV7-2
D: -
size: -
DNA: TGTGCCAGCAGCTTAGATAGGGCGGGACCGCTTTACTTC
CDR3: CASSLDRAGPLYF

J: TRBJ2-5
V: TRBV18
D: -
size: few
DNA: TGTGCCAGCTCACCACAATACCAAGAGACCCAGTACTTC
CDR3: CASSPQYQETQYF

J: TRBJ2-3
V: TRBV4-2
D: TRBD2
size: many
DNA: TGTGCCAGCAGCCAAGCGGGGGGGCCCACAGATACGCAGTATTTT
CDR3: CASSQAGGPTDTQYF

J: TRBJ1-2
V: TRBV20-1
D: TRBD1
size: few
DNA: TGCAGTGCCCTCAAGACAGGGAACTATGGCTACACCTTC
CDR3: CSALKTGNYGYTF

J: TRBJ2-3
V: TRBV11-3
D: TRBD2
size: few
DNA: TGTGCCAGCAGCCCAAGAAGCCTAGCGGGAGATACGCAGTATTTT
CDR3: CASSPRSLAGDTQYF

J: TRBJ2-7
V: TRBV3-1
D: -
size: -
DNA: TGTGCCAGCAGTTACGCGGACGTATACGAGCAGTACTTC
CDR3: CASSYADVYEQYF

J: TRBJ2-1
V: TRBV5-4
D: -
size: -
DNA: TGTGCCAGCAGCTCTACTTACAATGAGCAGTTCTTC
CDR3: CASSSTYNEQFF

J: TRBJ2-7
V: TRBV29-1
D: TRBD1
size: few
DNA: TGCAGCGTTGGCGACAGGGACGAGCAGTACTTC
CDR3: CSVGDRDEQYF

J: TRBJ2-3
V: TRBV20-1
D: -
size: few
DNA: TGCAGTGCTAGAGAAAAATCCGAGGCAGATACGCAGTATTTT
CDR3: CSAREKSEADTQYF

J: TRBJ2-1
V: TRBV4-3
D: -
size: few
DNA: TGCGCCAGCAGCCAAGCCAGCAAAAATGAGCAGTTCTTC
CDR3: CASSQASKNEQFF

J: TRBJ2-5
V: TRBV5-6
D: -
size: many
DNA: TGTGCCAGCAGCTGGGGGACGAGCCAAGAGACCCAGTACTTC
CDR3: CASSWGTSQETQYF

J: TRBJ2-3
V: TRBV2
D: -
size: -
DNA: TGTGCCACCCACACGGATTCAGATACGCAGTATTTT
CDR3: CATHTDSDTQYF

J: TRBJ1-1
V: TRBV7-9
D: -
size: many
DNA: TGTGCCAGCAGCTTAGGCGAGGTGCAAGCTTTCTTT
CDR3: CASSLGEVQAFF

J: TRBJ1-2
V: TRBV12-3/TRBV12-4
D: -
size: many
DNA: TGTGCCAGCAGTTGGGGGGGCGCCGGTTATGGCTACACCTTC
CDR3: CASSWGGAGYGYTF

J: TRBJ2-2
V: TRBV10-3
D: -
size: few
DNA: TGTGCCATCAGCAACAGGGTGGTTAACACCGGGGAGCTGTTTTTT
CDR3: CAISNRVVNTGELFF